Listed below are T cell receptor beta chains from one sample, sequenced in a study of T cells in Graves' hyperthyroidism and ophthalmopathy. TCRdb called the multiplex PCR reads again in MiXCR, with one record for every CDR3 protein. The table includes about 600,000 distinct CDR3 sequences, approximately 15% detected once. What was sequenced was blood. All receptors derive from a middle-aged woman with Graves' ophthalmopathy. The CDR3 runs from the conserved cysteine through the conserved F or W. The D gene is left open where the match is weak. A clone size is listed for some rows: how often the clone was seen (once, few, many), or a class if it is expanded.

NA | TRBJ1-1 | many | TRBV5-8 | TGTGCCAGCAGCTTGGGACAGTTCTCTGAAGCTTTCTTT | CASSLGQFSEAFF
NA | TRBJ1-6 | NA | TRBV10-2 | TGCGCCAGCAGTGAGGGTCTGGGGAACAATTCACCCCTCCACTTT | CASSEGLGNNSPLHF
NA | TRBJ1-2 | NA | TRBV3-1 | TGTGCCAGCAGCCATCTCAATATGGACTACACCTTC | CASSHLNMDYTF
NA | TRBJ2-1 | many | TRBV20-1 | TGCAGTGCTAGCGGGGCGAGCTCCTACAATGAGCAGTTCTTC | CSASGASSYNEQFF
TRBD1 | TRBJ1-1 | NA | TRBV20-1 | TGCAGTGCTAGAGTTCCTGGGACAGGGTTGGAAGCTGAAGCTTTCTTT | CSARVPGTGLEAEAFF
NA | TRBJ2-5 | many | TRBV30 | TGTGCCTGGAGTTGGGGCCGTGAAGGAGAGACCCAGTACTTC | CAWSWGREGETQYF
NA | TRBJ1-1 | NA | TRBV10-3 | TGTGCCATCAGTGATGGCCGTCTGAACACTGAAGCTTCCTTT | CAISDGRLNTEASF
TRBD2 | TRBJ2-5 | medium-sized | TRBV2 | TGTGCCAGCAGTGAGCGGGGGAGCTACCAAGAGACCCAGTACTTC | CASSERGSYQETQYF
NA | TRBJ2-7 | NA | TRBV6-5 | TGTGCCGGCAGTTACGGCTATGGAGAGCAGTACTTC | CAGSYGYGEQYF
NA | TRBJ2-6 | NA | TRBV12-3/TRBV12-4 | TGTGCCAGCAGGGCCAAGTCTGGGGCCAACGTCCTGACTTTC | CASRAKSGANVLTF
TRBD1 | TRBJ2-1 | few | TRBV19 | TGTGCCAGTAGCCCGACAGGGGTTCGCCCCGTTGGGAATGAGCAGTTCTTC | CASSPTGVRPVGNEQFF
NA | TRBJ1-5 | many | TRBV28 | TGTGCCAGCAGTTCCCCCCGCGAGAGCAATCAGCCCCAGCATTTT | CASSSPRESNQPQHF
TRBD1 | TRBJ2-7 | few | TRBV29-1 | TGCAGCGTGATGGACAGGGATCAGGAGCAGTACTTC | CSVMDRDQEQYF
TRBD1 | TRBJ2-4 | many | TRBV5-1 | TGCGCCAGCGGAAACGGACAGGGCAACATTCAGTACTTC | CASGNGQGNIQYF
NA | TRBJ2-7 | many | TRBV29-1 | TGCAGCGTGCGGGACCCAGGGCAAGTCTCCGAGCAGTACTTC | CSVRDPGQVSEQYF
NA | TRBJ1-2 | few | TRBV6-5 | TGTGCCAGCAGTTACTCGTCGGTGGCGGGGTCTAACTATGGCTACACCTTC | CASSYSSVAGSNYGYTF
NA | TRBJ2-3 | NA | TRBV19 | TGTGCCAGTAGCCGCGCTACAGGCACAGATACGCAGTATTTT | CASSRATGTDTQYF
TRBD1 | TRBJ1-6 | NA | TRBV7-9 | TGTGCCAGCAGCTACGGACAGGAGAATTCACCCCTCCACTTT | CASSYGQENSPLHF
NA | TRBJ2-2 | few | TRBV4-1 | TGCGCCAGCAGCCCCACCGCGATTCCCGCAGGGGAGCTGTTTTTT | CASSPTAIPAGELFF
NA | TRBJ2-2 | few | TRBV7-2 | TGTGCCAGCAGCCAGCAGCCACAGGGTATCAACACCGGGGAGCTGTTTTTT | CASSQQPQGINTGELFF
NA | TRBJ2-7 | many | TRBV24-1 | TGTGCCACCAGTGACTCCGGGACTCCCTACGAGCAGTACTTC | CATSDSGTPYEQYF
TRBD1 | TRBJ2-7 | many | TRBV28 | TGTGCCAGCAAACAGGGGCCCTACGAGCAGTACTTC | CASKQGPYEQYF
TRBD2 | TRBJ2-7 | NA | TRBV4-1 | TGCGCCAGCAGCCAACGAACTAGCGCGGCCTACGAGCAGTACTTC | CASSQRTSAAYEQYF
NA | TRBJ2-3 | few | TRBV28 | TGTGCCAGCAGTCCCCAGGGCCAGTTCGCAGATACGCAGTATTTT | CASSPQGQFADTQYF
TRBD2 | TRBJ2-1 | many | TRBV5-1 | TGCGCCAGCAGCTTGGCACTAGCGGAAAGCAATGAGCAGTTCTTC | CASSLALAESNEQFF
TRBD1 | TRBJ2-5 | many | TRBV3-1 | TGTGCCAGCAGCCAGGACAGGGGGGAGACCCAGTACTTC | CASSQDRGETQYF
TRBD1 | TRBJ1-2 | many | TRBV30 | TGTGCCTGGAGTCAGAAGGACAGGGCTAACTATGGCTACACCTTC | CAWSQKDRANYGYTF
NA | TRBJ2-1 | many | TRBV11-2 | TGTGCCAGCAGCTTACTTGGCGGAGCACCCAATGAGCAGTTCTTC | CASSLLGGAPNEQFF
NA | TRBJ2-5 | NA | TRBV28 | TGTGCCAGCAGTTCGGCTAGCGACGATCAAGAGACCCAGTACTTC | CASSSASDDQETQYF
TRBD2 | TRBJ2-1 | once | TRBV2 | TGTGCCAGCAGTGAAGAGGGGAGGGTCAATGAGCAGTTCTTC | CASSEEGRVNEQFF
NA | TRBJ2-2 | NA | TRBV2 | TGTGCCAGCAGTGTAATGCTGCCGAAGGCGAACACCGGGGAGCTGTTTTTT | CASSVMLPKANTGELFF
NA | TRBJ1-5 | NA | TRBV19 | TGTGCCAGTAGTCCGGCAAGCCGATATCAGCCCCAGCATTTT | CASSPASRYQPQHF
NA | TRBJ2-5 | few | TRBV29-1 | TGCAGCGTCGCTACAGGGCAGGGGGAGACCCAGTACTTC | CSVATGQGETQYF
TRBD1 | TRBJ1-6 | NA | TRBV20-1 | TGCAGTGCTAGACCAGGGACAGGCGATTATTCACCCCTCCACTTT | CSARPGTGDYSPLHF
TRBD1 | TRBJ2-7 | NA | TRBV2 | TGTGCCAGCAGCGGCTTGGACAGGGGCGAGCAGTACTTC | CASSGLDRGEQYF
NA | TRBJ1-3 | few | TRBV7-9 | TGTGCCAGCAGCTTAGTCAGTAGTGGTGGCACCATATATTTT | CASSLVSSGGTIYF
TRBD1 | TRBJ2-1 | few | TRBV6-1 | TGTGCCAGCAGAAACAGGGGAAAGACCTACAATGAGCAGTTCTTC | CASRNRGKTYNEQFF
TRBD2 | TRBJ2-1 | many | TRBV30 | TGTGCCTGGAATCGTCTAGCGGGAGTTGAGGAGCAGTTCTTC | CAWNRLAGVEEQFF